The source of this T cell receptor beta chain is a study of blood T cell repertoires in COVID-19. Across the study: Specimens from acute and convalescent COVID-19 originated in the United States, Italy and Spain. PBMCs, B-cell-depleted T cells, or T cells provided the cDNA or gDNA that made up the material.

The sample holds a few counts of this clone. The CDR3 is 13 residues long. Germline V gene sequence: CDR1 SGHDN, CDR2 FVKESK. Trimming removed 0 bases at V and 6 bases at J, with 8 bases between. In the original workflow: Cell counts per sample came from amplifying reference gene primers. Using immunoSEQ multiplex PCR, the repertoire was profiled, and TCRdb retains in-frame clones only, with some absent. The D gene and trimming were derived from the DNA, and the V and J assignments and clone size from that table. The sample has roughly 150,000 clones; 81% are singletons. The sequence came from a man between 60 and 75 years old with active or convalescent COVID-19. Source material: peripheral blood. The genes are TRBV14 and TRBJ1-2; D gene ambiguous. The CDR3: CASSQEPWHGYTF. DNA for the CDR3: TGTGCCAGCAGCCAAGAGCCGTGGCATGGCTACACCTTC.